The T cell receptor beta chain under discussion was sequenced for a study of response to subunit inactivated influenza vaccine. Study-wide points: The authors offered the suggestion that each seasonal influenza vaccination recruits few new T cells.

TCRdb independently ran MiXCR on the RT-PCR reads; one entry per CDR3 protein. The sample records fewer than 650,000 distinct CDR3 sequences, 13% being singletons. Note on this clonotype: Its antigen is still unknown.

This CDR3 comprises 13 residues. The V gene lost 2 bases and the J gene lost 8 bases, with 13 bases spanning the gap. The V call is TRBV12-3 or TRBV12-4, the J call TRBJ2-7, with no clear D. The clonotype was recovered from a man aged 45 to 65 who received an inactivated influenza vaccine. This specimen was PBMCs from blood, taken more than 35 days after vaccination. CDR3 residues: CASSLNSRNKQYF. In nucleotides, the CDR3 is TGTGCCAGCAGTTTAAACTCCAGGAACAAGCAGTACTTC.